The T cell receptor (beta chain) described here comes from a study of blood T cell repertoires in COVID-19. On the study more broadly: Acute-phase and convalescent COVID-19 samples originated in the United States, Italy and Spain.

Libraries were prepared by immunoSEQ multiplex PCR; TCRdb keeps only in-frame clonotypes and omits some of them. The sample has around 100,000 clones; about 89% are singletons. Seattle enrolled patients during active infection and tracked them longitudinally. This CDR3 region has 13 residues. Trimming stripped 5 bases from V and 4 bases from J, with 9 bases between. This clonotype was sampled from a man in his fifties with COVID-19, enrolled during active disease. Sequenced input: peripheral blood. The chain is built from TRBV12-3 or TRBV12-4 and TRBJ1-5; D gene unclear. CDR3 coding DNA: TGTGCCAGCAGTACCTCGGGGAATCAGCCCCAGCATTTT. This encodes CASSTSGNQPQHF.